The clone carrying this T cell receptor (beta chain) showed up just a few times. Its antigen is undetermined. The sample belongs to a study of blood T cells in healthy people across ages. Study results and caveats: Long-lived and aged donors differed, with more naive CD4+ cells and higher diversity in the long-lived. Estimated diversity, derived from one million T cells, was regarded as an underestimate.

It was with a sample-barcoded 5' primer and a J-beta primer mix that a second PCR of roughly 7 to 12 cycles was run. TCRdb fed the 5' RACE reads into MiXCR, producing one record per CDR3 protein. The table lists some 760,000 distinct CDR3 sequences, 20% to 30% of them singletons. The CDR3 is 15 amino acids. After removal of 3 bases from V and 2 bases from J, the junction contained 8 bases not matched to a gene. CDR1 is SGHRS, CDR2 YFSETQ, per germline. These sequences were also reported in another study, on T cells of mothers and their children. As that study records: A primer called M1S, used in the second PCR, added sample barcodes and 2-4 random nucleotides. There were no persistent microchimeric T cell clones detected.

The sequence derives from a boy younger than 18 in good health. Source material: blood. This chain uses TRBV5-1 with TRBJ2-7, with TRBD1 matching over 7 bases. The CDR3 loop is CASSSSGTETYEQYF. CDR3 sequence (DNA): TGCGCCAGCAGCTCCTCCGGGACAGAAACCTACGAGCAGTACTTC.